Reported below is one T cell receptor beta chain. Its antigen is not identified. The CDR3 is 16 amino acids. Germline CDR1 SGHRS, CDR2 YFSETQ. Trimming removed 5 bases at V and 0 bases at J, with 15 bases between. Recent vaccinations or acute infections were absent in the healthy HIV-negative adult donors. This entry is derived from a study of shared clonotypes between healthy human individuals. Study-wide results and limits: It was the few donors that limited the genetic and exposure-history diversity represented. The authors sampled blood alone, and tissue repertoires likely differ.

A deep-level run was used for the assay. TCRdb keeps only in-frame clones here, not all; method: immunoSEQ multiplex PCR. The sample has over 300,000 clones, around 87% seen once. The sample consisted of memory CD8+ T cells sorted from blood. Subset of the sample: CD45RO+ cells pooled with CCR7-negative TemRA cells. The chain joins TRBV5-1 to TRBJ1-5; maybe TRBD1 (5 bases). This clonotype was sampled from a man younger than 30 in good health. The CDR3 DNA follows: TGCGCCAGCAGGCCCCAGGGCAGAACTAGCAATCAGCCCCAGCATTTT. As protein: CASRPQGRTSNQPQHF.